Here is one T cell receptor (beta chain) with its context. Its antigen is not yet known. No base quality information exists; no much larger clone differs at one position. The germline V gene (reference sequence) provides CDR1 SEHNR and CDR2 FQNEAQ. The CDR3, from cysteine to phenylalanine, totals 12 residues. Just CDR3 DNA is preserved here, 36 bases in frame from base 1. The trim is 6 bases for V and 2 bases for J, with a gap of 7 bases between the germline ends. Donors were healthy HIV-negative adults with no recently reported acute infections or vaccinations. Every donor was a Caucasian adult residing in Nashville, Tennessee, USA. CD4+ T cells were enriched through magnetic negative selection, after which naive cells were positively selected on CD45RA and the remaining negative fraction served as the memory subset. Blood was obtained by leukapheresis, after which PBMCs were separated by Ficoll-Histopaque density gradient centrifugation and cryopreserved in liquid nitrogen vapor phase. Analytical flow cytometry was used to check the purity and quantity of every magnetically sorted T cell population. Genomic DNA was isolated from every sorted fraction and measured by UV absorbance on a Nanodrop 2000c.

This entry belongs to a study of shared clonotypes between healthy human individuals (dated by TCRdb to the early 2020s). The study in broad terms: The cohort comprised two women and three men aged 18 to 49 years. For each donor, CD4 naive and CD4 memory were each given three plates, CD8 naive was given two plates, and CD8 memory was given one plate. To estimate repertoire size and how much clonotypes are shared between individuals, the study performed deep sequencing of blood TCR repertoires from a handful of healthy adults. To increase sequencing depth and limit assay-specific biases, different laboratories used diverse techniques to prepare libraries and sequence TCR repertoires. Per donor, leukapheresis produced somewhere between about 0.8 and 9 billion PBMCs.

Using the deep immunoSEQ assay, multiplex PCR amplified TCR CDR3 regions from genomic DNA. Extracted genomic DNA from each cell subset was spread evenly across all wells of several immunoSEQ 96-well plates, with each plate serving as a replicate. For sorted subsets, about 200 ng genomic DNA, equal to tens of thousands of T cell genomes, was loaded into each replicate PCR. Purified libraries were quantified with a Qubit 3.0 fluorometer, sized on a Bioanalyzer 2100, and re-quantified with the KAPA Library Quantification kit. A separate single-read 150-cycle Illumina NextSeq 550 flow cell was used to sequence each immunoSEQ 96-well plate. Per the authors' processing: The immunoSEQ output contained only junctional sequences without quality scores, so filtering could not match that applied to full-length reads. To assign V/J genes and CDR3, sequences were annotated using PyIR, a Python wrapper for IgBLAST v1.9, with IMGT germline references. Reads with weak V/J assignments (E-value above 1e-6), missing CDR3, stop codons, out-of-frame junctions, or ambiguous translated residues were removed. V3J clonotypes were defined by identical inferred V gene, J gene, and CDR3 amino acid sequence. To compute the percentage overlap between repertoires, the number of shared unique clonotypes was divided by the size of the smaller repertoire. Three approaches were used to assess repertoire richness: RTK rarefaction, the Chao1 estimator, and Recon v2.1 estimates of unobserved clonotypes. For all TCRbeta clonotypes obtained by the gDNA method from four donors, generation probabilities were computed with OLGA. This immuneACCESS table, as held by TCRdb, lists in-frame sequences with V and J called but not all clones. Of the missing ones, under half trace to an unresolved V gene in checked studies; the others have no known cause. D and trimming were read from the DNA, whereas the V and J calls and clone size are those reported in that table. In this sample the table shows roughly 1,100,000 clones, about 76% of which occur a single time. The ten largest clones take up about 1.5% of the sample.

General study outcomes and caveats: Across a few donors, 4.5% to 6.5% of naive CD4, 3% to 3.5% of naive CD8, 2.3% of memory CD4, and 0.4% of memory CD8 clonotypes were shared. Sampling was restricted to blood, and TCR repertoires in tissues likely differ from the TCR repertoires found in blood. Incomplete sequencing was indicated by rarefaction of sorted-subset datasets, despite the large sequencing depth. Higher generation probabilities were observed for clonotypes shared by all four sorted-subset donors than for non-shared clonotypes. Pairwise subsampling indicated that sequencing depth was expected to affect the degree of clonotype sharing among donors. Because the study included a small number of donors, the genetic and exposure-history diversity represented was limited. Naive subsets generally had larger estimated clonotype richness than memory subsets did.

The V and J genes are TRBV7-9 and TRBJ2-5, with the D gene not clear enough to name. The source is a man between 18 and 29 years old in good health. The sequenced sample was memory CD4+ T cells sorted from blood. In light of the paper, this sample's cell subset or site label describes: CD45RA-negative fraction. The CDR3 protein: CASSSIQETQYF. The DNA sequence reads TGTGCCAGCAGTTCTATACAAGAGACCCAGTACTTC.